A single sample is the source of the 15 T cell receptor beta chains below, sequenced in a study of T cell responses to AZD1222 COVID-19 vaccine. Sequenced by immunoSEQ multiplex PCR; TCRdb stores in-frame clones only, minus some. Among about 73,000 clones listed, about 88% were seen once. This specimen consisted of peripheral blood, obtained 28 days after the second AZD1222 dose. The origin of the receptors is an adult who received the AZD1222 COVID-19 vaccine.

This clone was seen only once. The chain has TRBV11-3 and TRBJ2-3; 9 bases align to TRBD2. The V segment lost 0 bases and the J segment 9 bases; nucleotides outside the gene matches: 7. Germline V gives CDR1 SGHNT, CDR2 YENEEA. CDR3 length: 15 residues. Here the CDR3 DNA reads TGTGCCAGCAGCTTAGAACTAGCGGGCGCCTCCACGCAGTATTTT. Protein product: CASSLELAGASTQYF.

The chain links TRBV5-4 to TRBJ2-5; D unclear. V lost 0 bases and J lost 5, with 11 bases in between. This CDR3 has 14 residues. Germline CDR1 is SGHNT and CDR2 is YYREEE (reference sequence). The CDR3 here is CASSLGSGEETQYF. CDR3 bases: TGTGCCAGCAGCTTGGGCTCCGGTGAGGAGACCCAGTACTTC.

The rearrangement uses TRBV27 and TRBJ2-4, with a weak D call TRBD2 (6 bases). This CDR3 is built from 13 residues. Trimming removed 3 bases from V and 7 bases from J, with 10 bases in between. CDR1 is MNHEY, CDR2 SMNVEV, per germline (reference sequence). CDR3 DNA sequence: TGTGCCAGCAGTTTCGCGGCGGGGAACATTCAGTACTTC. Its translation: CASSFAAGNIQYF.

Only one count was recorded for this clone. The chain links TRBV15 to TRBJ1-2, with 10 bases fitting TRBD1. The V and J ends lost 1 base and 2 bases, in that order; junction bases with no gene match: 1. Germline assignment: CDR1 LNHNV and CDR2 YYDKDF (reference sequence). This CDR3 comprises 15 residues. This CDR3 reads CATSRGQGANYGYTF. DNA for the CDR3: TGTGCCACCAGCAGAGGACAGGGGGCGAACTATGGCTACACCTTC.

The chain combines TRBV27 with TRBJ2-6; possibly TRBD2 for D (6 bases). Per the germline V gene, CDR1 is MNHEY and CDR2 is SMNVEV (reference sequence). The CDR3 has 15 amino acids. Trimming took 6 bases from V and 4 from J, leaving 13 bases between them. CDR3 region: CASRGLRSGANVLTF. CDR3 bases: TGTGCCAGCAGGGGACTGAGGTCCGGGGCCAACGTCCTGACTTTC.

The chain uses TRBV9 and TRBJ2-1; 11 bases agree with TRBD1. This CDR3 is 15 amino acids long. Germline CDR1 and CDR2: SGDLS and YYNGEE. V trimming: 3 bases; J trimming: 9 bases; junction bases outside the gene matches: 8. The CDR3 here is CASSGLGQGVTEQFF. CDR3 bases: TGTGCCAGCAGCGGTCTGGGACAGGGGGTGACTGAGCAGTTCTTC.

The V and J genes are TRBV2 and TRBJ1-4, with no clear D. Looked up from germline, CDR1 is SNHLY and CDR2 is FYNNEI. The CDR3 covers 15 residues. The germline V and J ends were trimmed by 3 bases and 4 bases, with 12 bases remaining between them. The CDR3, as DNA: TGTGCCAGCAGTGATATCGGCATAGATAATGAAAAACTGTTTTTT. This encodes CASSDIGIDNEKLFF.

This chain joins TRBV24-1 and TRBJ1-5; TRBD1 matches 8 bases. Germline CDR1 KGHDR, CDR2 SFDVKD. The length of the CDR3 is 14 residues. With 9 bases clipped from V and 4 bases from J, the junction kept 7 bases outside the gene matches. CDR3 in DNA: TGTGCCACCGGGTCAACAGGGGGAAATCAGCCCCAGCATTTT. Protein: CATGSTGGNQPQHF.

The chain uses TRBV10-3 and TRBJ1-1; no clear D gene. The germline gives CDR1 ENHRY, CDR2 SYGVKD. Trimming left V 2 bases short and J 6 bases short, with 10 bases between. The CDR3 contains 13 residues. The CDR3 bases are TGTGCCATCAGTGAGGAGTATGGGTCTGAAGCTTTCTTT. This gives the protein CAISEEYGSEAFF.

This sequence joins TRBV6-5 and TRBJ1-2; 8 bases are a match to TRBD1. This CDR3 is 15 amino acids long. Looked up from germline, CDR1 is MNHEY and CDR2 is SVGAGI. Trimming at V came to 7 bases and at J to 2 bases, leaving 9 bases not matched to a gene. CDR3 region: CASMDRDRKNYGYTF. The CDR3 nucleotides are TGTGCCAGCATGGACCGGGACAGGAAGAACTATGGCTACACCTTC.

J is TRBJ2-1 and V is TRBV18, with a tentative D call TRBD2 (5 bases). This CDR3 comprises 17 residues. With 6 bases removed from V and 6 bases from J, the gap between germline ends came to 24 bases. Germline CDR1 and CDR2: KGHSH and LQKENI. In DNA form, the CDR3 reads TGTGCCAGCTCCCGAGGGTCAGGACGCCCGTTGGGCAATGAGCAGTTCTTC. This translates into CASSRGSGRPLGNEQFF.

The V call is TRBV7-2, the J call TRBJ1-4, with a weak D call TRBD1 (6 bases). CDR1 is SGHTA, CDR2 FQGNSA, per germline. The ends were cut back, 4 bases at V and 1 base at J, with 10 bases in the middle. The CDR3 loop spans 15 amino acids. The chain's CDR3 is CASSSQGLTNEKLFF. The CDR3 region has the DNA TGTGCCAGCAGCTCGCAGGGGTTAACTAATGAAAAACTGTTTTTT.

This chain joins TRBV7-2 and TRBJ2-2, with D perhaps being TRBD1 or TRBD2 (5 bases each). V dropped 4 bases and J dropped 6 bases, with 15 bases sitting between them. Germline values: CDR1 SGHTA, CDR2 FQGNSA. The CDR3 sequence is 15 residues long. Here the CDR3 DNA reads TGTGCCAGCAGCTCAGGGAGTTTCCAATCCGGGGAGCTGTTTTTT. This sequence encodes CASSSGSFQSGELFF.

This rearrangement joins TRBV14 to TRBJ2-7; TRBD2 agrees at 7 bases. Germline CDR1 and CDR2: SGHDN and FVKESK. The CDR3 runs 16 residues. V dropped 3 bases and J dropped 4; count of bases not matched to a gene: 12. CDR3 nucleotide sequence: TGTGCCAGCAGCCAGATTCTGCCTAGCGGCTATTACGAGCAGTACTTC. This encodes CASSQILPSGYYEQYF.

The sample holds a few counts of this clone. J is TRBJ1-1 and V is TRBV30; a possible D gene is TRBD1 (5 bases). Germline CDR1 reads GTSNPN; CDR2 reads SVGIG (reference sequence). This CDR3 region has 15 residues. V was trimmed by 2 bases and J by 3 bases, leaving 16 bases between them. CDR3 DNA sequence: TGTGCCTGGAGTCCTCCGGGGGACCCTTACACTGAAGCTTTCTTT. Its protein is CAWSPPGDPYTEAFF.